Following are 26 T cell receptor beta chains from one sample sequenced in a study of T cell responses to AZD1222 COVID-19 vaccine. Sequencing was performed with immunoSEQ multiplex PCR; in TCRdb, only in-frame clones are kept and a portion is missing. This sample has roughly 150,000 clones; approximately 85% occur once, and the top ten carry under 9.5%. The specimen comprised peripheral blood, sampled on day 0 of AZD1222 vaccination. The receptors stem from an adult in good health.

This clone has only one observation. The chain has TRBV3-1 (or the pseudogene TRBV3-2) and TRBJ1-3; a possible D gene is TRBD1 (5 bases). Germline values: CDR1 LGHDT, CDR2 YNNKEL (reference sequence). Trimming pared 2 bases from V and 0 bases from J, leaving 8 bases between. There are 15 residues in the CDR3. The CDR3 DNA reads TGTGCCAGCAGCCAACAGGGAACCTCTGGAAACACCATATATTTT. It encodes CASSQQGTSGNTIYF.

The V and J genes are TRBV5-1 and TRBJ1-4, with 7 bases fitting TRBD1. The length of the CDR3 is 14 residues. The V gene's germline CDR1 is SGHRS and CDR2 YFSETQ. The V gene end was trimmed by 7 bases and the J gene end by 8 bases; junction bases not matched to a gene: 11. The CDR3 here is CASGRETGHEKLFF. CDR3 DNA: TGCGCCAGCGGGCGGGAGACAGGGCACGAAAAACTGTTTTTT.

The chain has TRBV10-2 and TRBJ1-5, with D perhaps matching TRBD1 (6 bases). The germline V and J ends were trimmed by 7 bases and 2 bases, with 18 bases remaining between them. The CDR3 totals 16 residues. The germline V gene encodes CDR1 WSHSY and CDR2 SAAADI. CDR3 bases: TGCGCCAGCACCTCTGGGGGGGGGCTAGGCAATCAGCCCCAGCATTTT. This gives the protein CASTSGGGLGNQPQHF.

This chain joins TRBV28 and TRBJ1-5; no clear D gene. The CDR3 is made up of 14 amino acids. The V end was cut by 2 bases, the J end by 1 base, with 6 bases between. Germline lookup yields CDR1 MDHEN and CDR2 SYDVKM. Written as DNA, the CDR3 is TGTGCCAGCAGTTTACTCGACAGCAATCAGCCCCAGCATTTT. It specifies CASSLLDSNQPQHF.

The gene calls are TRBV2 and TRBJ1-5; TRBD1 agrees at 8 bases. The germline gives CDR1 SNHLY, CDR2 FYNNEI. The CDR3 has 14 amino acids. Trimming cost V 3 bases and J 5 bases; bases outside gene matches: 3. The CDR3 coding sequence is TGTGCCAGCAGTGACAGGGGGCGTTATCAGCCCCAGCATTTT. Residues: CASSDRGRYQPQHF. The complete variable domain, with remaining parts taken from reference TRBV2 and TRBJ1-5, reads EPEVTQTPSHQVTQMGQEVILRCVPISNHLYFYWYRQILGQKVEFLVSFYNNEISEKSEIFDDQFSVERPDGSNFTLKIRSTKLEDSAMYFCASSDRGRYQPQHFGDGTRLSIL.

J is TRBJ1-2 and V is TRBV28; D not certain. Germline CDR1 is MDHEN and CDR2 is SYDVKM. Trimming left V 2 bases short and J 1 base short, with 5 bases between. CDR3 length equals 13 residues. The CDR3 loop reads CASSLRVNYGYTF. For the CDR3, the DNA is TGTGCCAGCAGTTTAAGGGTTAACTATGGCTACACCTTC.

The rearrangement uses TRBV7-9 and TRBJ2-1; TRBD1 matches at 8 bases. The CDR3 contains 15 residues. CDR1 and CDR2 (germline): SEHNR, FQNEAQ (reference sequence). V was pared by 0 bases and J by 6 bases, with 4 bases of the junction left unmatched. The CDR3 DNA reads TGTGCCAGCAGCTTAGCTCAGGGGGCTGGCAATGAGCAGTTCTTC. Protein sequence: CASSLAQGAGNEQFF.

The chain couples TRBV19 to TRBJ1-5; 9 positions agree with TRBD1. Germline CDR1 reads LNHDA; CDR2 reads SQIVND (reference sequence). The CDR3 spans 14 residues. V dropped 5 bases and J dropped 7; count of bases not matched to a gene: 6. The CDR3 region is CASSVTGGGQPQHF. CDR3 DNA sequence: TGTGCCAGTAGTGTCACAGGGGGCGGCCAGCCCCAGCATTTT.

This clone was counted between two and nine times. The chain uses TRBV11-2 and TRBJ2-3, with 8 bases fitting TRBD1. The CDR3 totals 14 residues. Germline V lookup: CDR1 SGHAT, CDR2 FQNNGV. With 6 bases clipped from V and 5 bases from J, the junction kept 7 bases outside the gene matches. Here the CDR3 DNA reads TGTGCCAGCAGGATAACACAGGGGGTAGATACGCAGTATTTT. Its translation is CASRITQGVDTQYF.

The chain uses TRBV10-2 and TRBJ1-1, with 8 bases aligning to TRBD1. The V gene's germline CDR1 is WSHSY and CDR2 SAAADI. This CDR3 comprises 16 residues. With V trimmed by 3 bases and J by 1 base, 7 bases remained unmatched. For the CDR3, the DNA is TGCGCCAGCAGTGAACTAGGACAGGGACAGAACACTGAAGCTTTCTTT. Its translation: CASSELGQGQNTEAFF.

The chain is built from TRBV7-8 and TRBJ1-1; 8 nucleotides agree with TRBD1. This CDR3 is built from 15 residues. Germline V gives CDR1 SGHVS, CDR2 FQNEAQ. Germline trimming cut 5 bases from V and 3 bases from J; bases unmatched to any gene: 8. The DNA of the CDR3 is TGTGCCAGCAGCCCAAGGGTGACAGGGGACACTGAAGCTTTCTTT. The encoded protein is CASSPRVTGDTEAFF.

J is TRBJ2-1 and V is TRBV28; D is uncertain. Germline V gene data show CDR1 as MDHEN and CDR2 as SYDVKM. V was shortened by 8 bases and J by 9 bases, with 14 bases between the two germline ends. This CDR3 has 12 residues. The CDR3 sequence is CASLGRLTEQFF. CDR3 nucleotide sequence: TGTGCCAGCTTGGGCAGGTTAACTGAGCAGTTCTTC. The whole variable domain, remainder taken from reference TRBV28 and TRBJ2-1, is DVKVTQSSRYLVKRTGEKVFLECVQDMDHENMFWYRQDPGLGLRLIYFSYDVKMKEKGDIPEGYSVSREKKERFSLILESASTNQTSMYLCASLGRLTEQFFGPGTRLTVL.

V gene TRBV23-1 combines with J gene TRBJ1-6; D gene ambiguous. TRBV23-1 is marked as an open reading frame, function uncertain. Trimming took off 3 bases at V and 4 bases at J, with 13 bases between the two ends. The CDR3 is 16 residues long. The CDR3 spells CASSHPNGSYNSPLHF. The CDR3 bases are TGCGCCAGCAGTCACCCTAACGGGAGTTATAATTCACCCCTCCACTTT.

This rearrangement joins TRBV30 to TRBJ1-3; perhaps TRBD1 as D (6 bases). Looked up from germline, CDR1 is GTSNPN and CDR2 is SVGIG (reference sequence). The V end was cut by 8 bases, the J end by 10 bases, with 24 bases between. The CDR3 loop spans 14 amino acids. CDR3 protein: CAGRIYTGRKTIYF. The DNA of the CDR3 is TGTGCCGGACGAATTTACACAGGGAGGAAAACCATATATTTT.

The chain combines TRBV6-6 with TRBJ1-4, with 9 bases fitting TRBD1. Germline trimming cut 5 bases from V and 8 bases from J; bases unmatched to any gene: 9. Per the germline V gene, CDR1 is MNHNY and CDR2 is SVGAGI (reference sequence). This CDR3 has 15 residues. CDR3: CASSGTTGGREKLFF. The CDR3 DNA reads as TGTGCCAGCAGTGGGACGACAGGGGGTAGAGAAAAACTGTTTTTT.

The chain carries TRBV6-5 and TRBJ1-1; D is unclear. CDR3 size: 13 residues. V lost 8 bases and J 3 bases, leaving 13 bases between the germline ends. The V gene's germline CDR1 is MNHEY and CDR2 SVGAGI. The CDR3 loop is CASRRDQYTEAFF. CDR3 DNA: TGTGCCAGCCGGAGGGATCAGTACACTGAAGCTTTCTTT.

The chain uses TRBV7-9 and TRBJ1-1; D uncertain. The CDR3 runs 13 residues. The V gene lost 5 bases and the J gene lost 0 bases, with 7 bases spanning the gap. Germline CDR1 and CDR2: SEHNR and FQNEAQ (reference sequence). This CDR3 reads CASSAQVNTEAFF. CDR3 in DNA: TGTGCCAGCAGCGCCCAAGTGAACACTGAAGCTTTCTTT.

The chain is built from TRBV15 and TRBJ1-3, with 7 bases that match TRBD1. CDR1 LNHNV and CDR2 YYDKDF come from the germline V gene (reference sequence). V dropped 0 bases and J dropped 2; count of bases not matched to a gene: 1. This CDR3 contains 15 residues. CDR3 in amino acids: CATSREGTAGNTIYF. The CDR3 DNA follows: TGTGCCACCAGCAGAGAAGGGACAGCTGGAAACACCATATATTTT.

The V call is TRBV27, the J call TRBJ2-4, with D possibly being TRBD1 (6 bases). The V gene lost 5 bases and the J gene lost 0 bases, with 14 bases spanning the gap. The CDR3 length is 16 residues. Germline CDR1 reads MNHEY; CDR2 reads SMNVEV (reference sequence). Here the CDR3 DNA reads TGTGCCAGCAGTCCGAGGGACACCGCAGCCAAAAACATTCAGTACTTC. Translating it yields CASSPRDTAAKNIQYF.

In this sample, this clone turned up once. The chain combines TRBV25-1 with TRBJ2-5; 11 bases map to TRBD2. Trimming took 6 bases from V and 3 from J; bases not matched to a gene: 9. Germline-derived CDR1 and CDR2 are MGHDK and SYGVNS. The CDR3 has 16 amino acids. The CDR3 spells CASSSARLAGKETQYF. In DNA, the CDR3 is TGTGCCAGCAGCAGTGCTAGACTAGCGGGAAAAGAGACCCAGTACTTC.

J is TRBJ1-2 and V is TRBV2, with 10 bases aligning to TRBD1. V lost 6 bases to trimming and J lost 3 bases; unmatched junction nucleotides: 13. The CDR3 length is 17 residues. The V gene's germline CDR1 is SNHLY and CDR2 FYNNEI. The CDR3 DNA sequence: TGTGCCAGCAGCGGTGGGACAGGGGATTTTAAATACTATGGCTACACCTTC. Its protein product is CASSGGTGDFKYYGYTF.

CDR3 amino acids: CAWTGTAGNTIYF. The CDR3 nucleotides are TGTGCCTGGACGGGGACAGCTGGAAACACCATATATTTT. The chain employs TRBV30 and TRBJ1-3; TRBD1 matches at 7 bases. This CDR3 comprises 13 residues. With V trimmed by 4 bases and J by 2 bases, 2 bases remained unmatched. CDR1 and CDR2 (germline): GTSNPN, SVGIG (reference sequence).

The V and J genes are TRBV3-1 (or the pseudogene TRBV3-2) and TRBJ2-1; D is undetermined. The length of the CDR3 is 14 residues. Germline V lookup: CDR1 LGHDT, CDR2 YNNKEL (reference sequence). V lost 0 bases and J 8 bases, leaving 11 bases between the germline ends. The CDR3, as DNA: TGTGCCAGCAGCCAAGAAACCAGACCATATGAGCAGTTCTTC. This translates into CASSQETRPYEQFF.

The genes are TRBV2 and TRBJ2-4, with D possibly being TRBD2 (5 bases). The CDR3 is 15 residues long. Germline V gene sequence: CDR1 SNHLY, CDR2 FYNNEI. Trimming stripped 2 bases from V and 8 bases from J, with 16 bases between. The CDR3 nucleotides read TGTGCCAGCAGTGAATCTGCTGGCTCGGGGTACATTCAGTACTTC. Translating it yields CASSESAGSGYIQYF. The whole variable domain, remainder taken from reference TRBV2 and TRBJ2-4, is EPEVTQTPSHQVTQMGQEVILRCVPISNHLYFYWYRQILGQKVEFLVSFYNNEISEKSEIFDDQFSVERPDGSNFTLKIRSTKLEDSAMYFCASSESAGSGYIQYFGAGTRLSVL.

The gene calls are TRBV5-6 and TRBJ2-6, with 7 bases matching TRBD1. The germline V gene has CDR1 SGHDT and CDR2 YYEEEE. The CDR3 runs to 15 residues. Trimming removed 0 bases from V and 4 bases from J; junction bases left unmatched: 1. CDR3 sequence: CASSLEGAGANVLTF. The CDR3 region has the DNA TGTGCCAGCAGCTTGGAGGGGGCCGGGGCCAACGTCCTGACTTTC.

This clone was observed once. V and J are TRBV24-1 and TRBJ2-7; possibly TRBD1 for D (5 bases). The germline V and J ends were trimmed by 3 bases and 7 bases, with 9 bases remaining between them. The CDR3 consists of 12 residues. Germline V gene sequence: CDR1 KGHDR, CDR2 SFDVKD. DNA for the CDR3: TGTGCCACCAGTGATCCTCCAGGGGAGCAGTACTTC. Protein: CATSDPPGEQYF.